One and the same sample provided the 28 T cell receptor beta chains below, sequenced in a study of identical twins. TCRdb used MiXCR to reprocess the 5' RACE reads, holding one entry per CDR3 protein. The table includes about 920,000 distinct CDR3 sequences, more than 9% detected once. The sample was also linked to a second study, of yellow fever vaccine responses in identical twins.

Sequencing was carried out using PBMCs. These receptors all come from a woman between 18 and 29 years old in good health.

This clonotype showed up just a few times. This rearrangement joins TRBV20-1 to TRBJ2-1; TRBD2 aligns across 8 bases. Germline assignment: CDR1 DFQATT and CDR2 SNEGSKA (reference sequence). The CDR3 loop spans 15 amino acids. The trim removed 1 base at V and 2 bases at J, leaving 4 bases unmatched. CDR3 residues: CSARAGTRTYNEQFF. CDR3 bases: TGCAGTGCTAGAGCTGGGACTAGAACCTACAATGAGCAGTTCTTC.

The genes are TRBV28 and TRBJ2-7; maybe TRBD1 (6 bases). V lost 3 bases and J 3 bases, leaving 15 bases between the germline ends. CDR3 length: 15 amino acids. The V gene's germline CDR1 is MDHEN and CDR2 SYDVKM. CDR3 in DNA: TGTGCCAGCAGTTTGGTGGGGCGACAGGACTACGAGCAGTACGTC. Its protein product is CASSLVGRQDYEQYV.

The chain links TRBV28 to TRBJ2-7; 9 bases line up with TRBD2. This CDR3 contains 13 residues. In germline, CDR1 is MDHEN, CDR2 SYDVKM. V gave up 4 bases and J gave up 5 bases; unmatched junction bases: 3. The CDR3 nucleotides are TGTGCCAGCAGTTGGCTAGCGGGACACGAGCAGTACTTC. Its translation is CASSWLAGHEQYF. Together with reference TRBV28 and TRBJ2-7, the CDR3 gives the full variable domain: DVKVTQSSRYLVKRTGEKVFLECVQDMDHENMFWYRQDPGLGLRLIYFSYDVKMKEKGDIPEGYSVSREKKERFSLILESASTNQTSMYLCASSWLAGHEQYFGPGTRLTVT.

At least ten counts were recorded for this clonotype. V gene TRBV4-1 combines with J gene TRBJ1-2; D remains ambiguous. V shed 0 bases and J shed 4 bases, with 15 bases lying between them. The CDR3 runs 16 residues. Germline CDR1 reads MGHRA; CDR2 reads YSYEKL. The CDR3 loop is CASSQEDHLPAYGYTF. The CDR3 DNA sequence: TGCGCCAGCAGCCAAGAGGATCACCTACCGGCCTATGGCTACACCTTC.

The rearrangement links TRBV13 to TRBJ1-2, with unresolved D. The germline V and J ends were trimmed by 0 bases and 8 bases, with 13 bases remaining between them. The CDR3 loop spans 14 amino acids. Per the germline V gene, CDR1 is PRHDT and CDR2 is FYEKMQ (reference sequence). The CDR3 DNA reads TGTGCCAGCAGCTTAGGCCGGACCTATGGGGGCTACACCTTC. It codes for CASSLGRTYGGYTF.

In its sample, this clonotype was seen many times. The chain employs TRBV14 and TRBJ1-6; 7 nucleotides match TRBD1. Germline CDR1 and CDR2: SGHDN and FVKESK. This CDR3 is 15 amino acids long. The trim removed 4 bases at V and 8 bases at J, leaving 8 bases unmatched. The CDR3 reads CASSPRRQGDSPLHF. CDR3 sequence (DNA): TGTGCCAGCAGCCCGCGGAGACAGGGTGATTCACCCCTCCACTTT.

This clonotype was observed a few times. Here the CDR3 reads CSVEDRISRNEQFF. The CDR3 DNA is TGCAGCGTTGAAGATCGCATTAGCCGCAATGAGCAGTTCTTC. The chain uses TRBV29-1 and TRBJ2-1; D gene uncertain. Per germline, CDR1 SQVTM and CDR2 ANQGSEA. The CDR3 has 14 residues. The ends were cut back, 0 bases at V and 6 bases at J, with 12 bases in the middle.

The V gene is TRBV5-1, the J gene TRBJ1-1; the D gene is possibly TRBD1 (5 bases). This CDR3 has 15 residues. From germline, CDR1 is SGHRS and CDR2 YFSETQ. The germline V and J ends were trimmed by 1 base and 4 bases, with 14 bases remaining between them. CDR3 in DNA: TGCGCCAGCAGCTTGAAAGGGGCAGGAAGCACTGAAGCTTTCTTT. Its protein product is CASSLKGAGSTEAFF.

This clonotype was picked up a small number of times. The V call is TRBV5-1, the J call TRBJ2-2, with 9 positions matching TRBD1. In germline, CDR1 is SGHRS, CDR2 YFSETQ. This CDR3 comprises 17 residues. The ends lost 0 bases at V and 0 bases at J; junction bases unmatched: 3. CDR3 coding DNA: TGCGCCAGCAGCTTGGCCGGGACAGGGACGAACACCGGGGAGCTGTTTTTT. Translation: CASSLAGTGTNTGELFF.

This rearrangement joins TRBV5-1 to TRBJ2-5; TRBD1 agrees at 10 bases. V trimming: 6 bases; J trimming: 1 base; junction bases outside the gene matches: 3. Germline CDR1 is SGHRS and CDR2 is YFSETQ. CDR3 size: 14 residues. CDR3 region: CASTRQGAQETQYF. CDR3 nucleotide sequence: TGCGCCAGCACCAGACAGGGGGCCCAAGAGACCCAGTACTTC.

The sample holds many counts of this clonotype. The chain links TRBV5-6 to TRBJ2-2; no clear D gene. V was pared by 4 bases and J by 4 bases, with 11 bases between. Germline V gene lookup returns CDR1 SGHDT and CDR2 YYEEEE. The length of the CDR3 is 14 residues. The CDR3 DNA reads TGTGCCAGCAGCGCCTGGTCTGGCACCGGGGAGCTGTTTTTT. This sequence encodes CASSAWSGTGELFF.

This clonotype was seen a handful of times. The chain couples TRBV28 to TRBJ2-7, with unresolved D. The CDR3 has 14 amino acids. V lost 6 bases and J 2 bases, leaving 14 bases between the germline ends. CDR1 is MDHEN, CDR2 SYDVKM, per germline. The CDR3 bases are TGTGCCAGCAGGGTCGGCGGCAAAACCTACGAGCAGTACTTC. Protein sequence: CASRVGGKTYEQYF. Full variable domain (remainder filled in from reference TRBV28 and TRBJ2-7): DVKVTQSSRYLVKRTGEKVFLECVQDMDHENMFWYRQDPGLGLRLIYFSYDVKMKEKGDIPEGYSVSREKKERFSLILESASTNQTSMYLCASRVGGKTYEQYFGPGTRLTVT.

The chain carries TRBV6-4 and TRBJ2-3; TRBD1 matches at 9 bases. This CDR3 has 17 residues. V trimming: 4 bases; J trimming: 0 bases; junction bases outside the gene matches: 8. CDR1 MRHNA and CDR2 SNTAGT come from the germline V gene. DNA of the CDR3: TGTGCCAGCAGTGCACAGGGGGCCACTACTAGCACAGATACGCAGTATTTT. It is translated as CASSAQGATTSTDTQYF.

The genes are TRBV12-3 or TRBV12-4 and TRBJ2-7, with 9 bases that match TRBD1. The ends lost 6 bases at V and 6 bases at J; junction bases unmatched: 6. CDR3 length: 13 residues. The CDR3 bases are TGTGCCAGCAGCACCAGGACAGGGGCCGAGCAGTACTTC. Its translation: CASSTRTGAEQYF.

This clonotype showed up many times. V and J are TRBV12-3 or TRBV12-4 and TRBJ2-7, with 10 bases aligning to TRBD2. V lost 3 bases, J lost 2 bases, and 7 bases stayed unmatched. The CDR3 covers 16 residues. This CDR3 is CASSFRLAGVPYEQYF. The CDR3 DNA is TGTGCCAGCAGTTTTCGCCTAGCGGGAGTCCCCTACGAGCAGTACTTC.

This clonotype occurred a few times. The J gene is TRBJ2-5, the V gene TRBV19; D possibly corresponds to TRBD1 (5 bases). V lost 4 bases, J lost 4 bases, and 13 bases lay in between. The CDR3 has 14 amino acids. Per the germline V gene, CDR1 is LNHDA and CDR2 is SQIVND (reference sequence). The CDR3 DNA is TGTGCCAGTAGTACCAGGGTAGTGGGAGAGACCCAGTACTTC. Amino acids: CASSTRVVGETQYF.

The chain is built from TRBV28 and TRBJ2-3, with TRBD1 identical over 9 bases. V dropped 6 bases and J dropped 3; count of bases not matched to a gene: 13. The V gene's germline CDR1 is MDHEN and CDR2 SYDVKM. The CDR3 runs 17 residues. This CDR3 reads CASRVDRGAFGTDTQYF. The CDR3 DNA reads TGTGCCAGCAGGGTCGACAGGGGGGCGTTCGGGACAGATACGCAGTATTTT.

This clonotype has a handful of counts. The junction departs from the called germline gene at one end, perhaps through a read error. This rearrangement joins TRBV20-1 to TRBJ2-3, with TRBD2 matching 9 bases. The CDR3 contains 14 residues. The V gene's germline CDR1 is DFQATT and CDR2 SNEGSKA (reference sequence). CDR3: CSARPGTSIDTQYF. Here the CDR3 DNA reads TGCAGTGCTAGACCTGGGACTAGCATAGATACGCAGTATTTT.

This clonotype was recorded a few times. The chain combines TRBV20-1 with TRBJ1-5; 9 bases line up with TRBD1. Germline V gene data show CDR1 as DFQATT and CDR2 as SNEGSKA (reference sequence). Unmatched junction bases numbered 3, after V lost 0 bases and J lost 3 bases. CDR3 size: 15 residues. CDR3 amino acids: CSAREGTGYNQPQHF. The CDR3 nucleotides are TGCAGTGCTAGAGAAGGGACAGGGTACAATCAGCCCCAGCATTTT.

V is TRBV27 and J is TRBJ2-1; possible D gene TRBD2, 7 bases. Trimming took 7 bases from V and 3 from J, leaving 13 bases between them. CDR1 is MNHEY and CDR2 is SMNVEV in the germline V gene (reference sequence). CDR3 length: 14 amino acids. The CDR3 bases are TGTGCCAGCACAAACGGGGGGCACTACAATGAGCAGTTCTTC. It yields the protein CASTNGGHYNEQFF.

The chain couples TRBV3-1 to TRBJ2-3, with D possibly TRBD2 on 6 matching bases. V lost 3 bases and J lost 1, with 11 bases in between. This CDR3 is 15 amino acids long. In germline, CDR1 is LGHDT, CDR2 YNNKEL (reference sequence). Here the CDR3 reads CASSHLASGTDTQYF. Written as DNA, the CDR3 is TGTGCCAGCAGCCATTTGGCTAGCGGCACAGATACGCAGTATTTT.

In this sample, this clonotype turned up a few times. This chain uses TRBV20-1 with TRBJ2-1; TRBD2 aligns across 10 bases. Trimming removed 2 bases from V and 9 bases from J; junction bases left unmatched: 13. CDR3 length equals 16 residues. Germline V gene sequence: CDR1 DFQATT, CDR2 SNEGSKA (reference sequence). The CDR3 DNA sequence: TGCAGTGCTAGACCGCGGACTAGCGGTCGAACTGCTGAGCAGTTCTTC. It codes for CSARPRTSGRTAEQFF.

This clonotype was recorded a few times. This chain links TRBV6-2 or TRBV6-3 with TRBJ2-1, with TRBD2 identical over 12 bases. Germline CDR1 MNHEY, CDR2 SVGEGT. V gave up 3 bases and J gave up 10 bases; unmatched junction bases: 13. CDR3 length: 17 residues. The chain's CDR3 is CASSYPTSGRYNVEQFF. In DNA form, the CDR3 reads TGTGCCAGCAGTTATCCCACTAGCGGGAGGTACAATGTGGAGCAGTTCTTC.

J is TRBJ2-1 and V is TRBV20-1; D is undetermined. Per germline, CDR1 DFQATT and CDR2 SNEGSKA (reference sequence). The CDR3 is 12 residues long. Trimming removed 0 bases from V and 12 bases from J, with 12 bases in between. CDR3 region: CSARDMVEAQFF. Written as DNA, the CDR3 is TGCAGTGCTAGAGATATGGTAGAGGCGCAGTTCTTC.

There are a few counts of this clonotype. The chain uses TRBV20-1 and TRBJ2-2, with D perhaps assigned TRBD1 or TRBD2 (5 bases each). Trimming shortened V by 2 bases and J by 4 bases, and 11 bases separated the two germline ends. Germline V gene lookup returns CDR1 DFQATT and CDR2 SNEGSKA (reference sequence). The CDR3 extends over 14 amino acids. The CDR3 DNA reads as TGCAGTGCTAGACTAGCAGGGACCACCGGGGAGCTGTTTTTT. Encoded protein: CSARLAGTTGELFF.

This clonotype has only a few counts. The chain links TRBV20-1 to TRBJ2-7; D unresolved. V lost 3 bases and J lost 7, with 10 bases in between. The length of the CDR3 is 11 residues. The germline gives CDR1 DFQATT, CDR2 SNEGSKA (reference sequence). The DNA for the CDR3 is TGCAGTGCTAGTCGACCGAAGGAGCAGTACGTC. Translated: CSASRPKEQYV.

In this sample, this clonotype turned up a few times. The chain uses TRBV2 and TRBJ2-1; tentative D call: TRBD1 (5 bases). Germline CDR1 SNHLY, CDR2 FYNNEI. The V gene lost 8 bases and the J gene lost 5 bases, with 13 bases spanning the gap. This CDR3 has 13 residues. Here the CDR3 DNA reads TGTGCCAGCTGCCAGGGATATGACAATGAGCAGTTCTTC. This codes for CASCQGYDNEQFF.

The rearrangement joins TRBV20-1 to TRBJ2-7; 8 bases align to TRBD2. In germline, CDR1 is DFQATT, CDR2 SNEGSKA (reference sequence). CDR3 length: 13 amino acids. The junction had 1 base not matched to a gene; V was cut back by 0 bases and J by 3 bases. DNA of the CDR3: TGCAGTGCTAGAGATAGCGGGAACTACGAGCAGTACTTC. Protein sequence: CSARDSGNYEQYF.